This TCR beta chain was obtained from a study of blood T cell repertoires in COVID-19. Study summary: COVID-19 samples from acute and convalescent phases originated in the United States, Italy and Spain. The cDNA or gDNA used as material had been derived from T cells, B-cell-depleted T cells, or PBMCs.

As originally analysed: Nucleated cell counts were estimated from reference gene primer amplification. TCRdb keeps only in-frame clones here, not all; method: immunoSEQ multiplex PCR. V and J calls and clone size come straight from that table; D and trimming were deduced from the DNA. The sample has 85,000 or so clones; roughly 88% are singletons. CDR1 and CDR2 from the germline V gene are SNHLY and FYNNEI. V trimming: 6 bases; J trimming: 8 bases; junction bases outside the gene matches: 13. The CDR3 is made up of 15 amino acids. The rearrangement links TRBV2 to TRBJ2-1, with TRBD2 identical over 7 bases. The sequenced material came from peripheral blood. The clonotype originates from a man aged 50-60 years with active or convalescent COVID-19. The CDR3 DNA is TGTGCCAGCAGCGATTGGACTAGTAGTTTGGATGAGCAGTTCTTC. Its translation: CASSDWTSSLDEQFF.